This TCR beta chain was sequenced during a study of cytomegalovirus exposure and HLA in healthy donors. Study-level points and caveats: With high specificity and sensitivity, the classifier reportedly diagnosed cytomegalovirus status.

Notes on this clone: As yet, its antigen is unknown.

Assay used: immunoSEQ multiplex PCR; TCRdb lists only in-frame clones, some missing. Of hundreds of thousands of clones in the sample, just under 90% were seen once. This CDR3 has 11 amino acids. Trimming removed 6 bases from V and 4 bases from J, with 7 bases in between. Germline V gene lookup returns CDR1 LGHNT and CDR2 FRNRAP. The sequence was collected from a young man in good health and CMV-seronegative. Sequencing used PBMCs. This chain links TRBV12-5 with TRBJ2-7; maybe TRBD2 (5 bases). CDR3 bases: TGTGCTAGTGGGCCGGGGTACGAGCAGTACTTC. Translating gives CASGPGYEQYF. Full variable domain (rest looked up from reference TRBV12-5 and TRBJ2-7): DARVTQTPRHKVTEMGQEVTMRCQPILGHNTVFWYRQTMMQGLELLAYFRNRAPLDDSGMPKDRFSAEMPDATLATLKIQPSEPRDSAVYFCASGPGYEQYFGPGTRLTVT.